This TCR beta chain was profiled in a study of T-cell reconstitution after alpha-beta-depleted transplantation in children. Unique molecular identifiers featured in how the TCRbeta library was prepared. TCRdb redid the calling of the PCR reads with MiXCR, one entry per CDR3 protein. The sample includes some 520,000 distinct CDR3 sequences, about 33% of them seen just once. From germline, CDR1 is DFQATT and CDR2 SNEGSKA (reference sequence). The V and J ends lost 5 bases and 4 bases, in that order; junction bases with no gene match: 14. This CDR3 region has 16 residues. The V and J genes are TRBV20-1 and TRBJ2-3; 8 bases are a match to TRBD2. This material consisted of PBMCs from the stem cell graft donor, taken from the stem cell graft. The clonotype originates from a human donor who donated a stem cell graft to a child with aplastic anemia. The CDR3 loop reads CSASTWVAGRPDTQYF. CDR3 bases: TGCAGTGCTTCCACGTGGGTAGCGGGACGTCCAGATACGCAGTATTTT.